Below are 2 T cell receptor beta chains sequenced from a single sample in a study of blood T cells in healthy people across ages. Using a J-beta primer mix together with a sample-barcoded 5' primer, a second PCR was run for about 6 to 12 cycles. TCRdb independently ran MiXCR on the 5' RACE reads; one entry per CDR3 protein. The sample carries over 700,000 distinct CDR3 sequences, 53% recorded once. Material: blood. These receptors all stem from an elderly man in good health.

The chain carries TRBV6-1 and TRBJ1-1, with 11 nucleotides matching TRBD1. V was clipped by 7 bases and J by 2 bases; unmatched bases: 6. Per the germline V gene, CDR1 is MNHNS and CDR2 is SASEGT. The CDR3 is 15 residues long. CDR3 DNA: TGTGCCAGCATGGTGGACAGGGGGCTCAACACTGAAGCTTTCTTT. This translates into CASMVDRGLNTEAFF.

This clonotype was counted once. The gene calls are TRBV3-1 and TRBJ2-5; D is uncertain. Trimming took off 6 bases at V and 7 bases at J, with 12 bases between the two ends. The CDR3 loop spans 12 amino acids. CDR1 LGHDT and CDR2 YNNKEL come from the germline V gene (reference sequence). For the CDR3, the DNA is TGTGCCAGCAGGCTTGAGTTGGGGACCCAGTACTTC. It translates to CASRLELGTQYF.